These T cell receptor beta chains were read from a single sample in a study of CD4 T cells in relation to SARS-CoV-2 and coronaviruses. These TCRs are of unknown antigen specificity. Method: immunoSEQ multiplex PCR; TCRdb's copy keeps in-frame clones and lacks some. The table lists about 21,000 clones, less than 80% of them singletons. The sequenced sample consisted of CD4+ T cells from PBMCs, cultured in vitro. These receptors came from a human donor in good health. Each CDR3 is given with its conserved first and last residue. D genes are given only for firm matches. Where a row states a size, it is once, few, many or the class of an expanded clone; other rows omit it.

clone size	V gene	D gene	J gene	CDR3 protein	CDR3 DNA
.	TRBV6-5	TRBD2	TRBJ2-7	CASSITSGSVHEQYF	TGTGCCAGCAGTATTACTAGCGGGAGTGTCCACGAGCAGTACTTC
.	TRBV5-1	TRBD1	TRBJ1-6	CASSPRMRTGQNSPLHF	TGCGCCAGCAGCCCTAGGATGCGGACAGGGCAAAATTCACCCCTCCACTTT
.	TRBV5-1	.	TRBJ2-1	CASSSGQRHSYNEQFF	TGCGCCAGCAGCTCTGGCCAGCGTCACTCCTACAATGAGCAGTTCTTC
.	TRBV15	TRBD2	TRBJ2-7	CATSQAGVREQYF	TGTGCCACCAGCCAAGCGGGAGTTCGCGAGCAGTACTTC
.	TRBV6-5	.	TRBJ1-5	CASSYSVGAGQPQHF	TGTGCCAGCAGTTACTCGGTGGGGGCAGGGCAGCCCCAGCATTTT
.	TRBV3-1/TRBV3-2	.	TRBJ2-7	CASSRHYEQYF	TGTGCCAGCAGTCGCCACTACGAGCAGTACTTC
.	TRBV5-8	.	TRBJ2-5	CASSPSPDRETQYF	TGTGCCAGCAGCCCCTCGCCGGACAGAGAGACCCAGTACTTC
once	TRBV28	.	TRBJ1-5	CAPTWQISPSGNQPQHF	TGTGCCCCCACCTGGCAGATCAGCCCTTCGGGGAATCAGCCCCAGCATTTT
.	TRBV18	.	TRBJ1-4	CASSLDRSNEKLFF	TGTGCCAGCTCACTGGACAGAAGTAATGAAAAACTGTTTTTT
.	TRBV20-1	.	TRBJ2-5	CSASGQPQETQYF	TGCAGTGCTAGTGGGCAGCCACAAGAGACCCAGTACTTC
.	TRBV18	.	TRBJ2-5	CASSPNSQETQYF	TGTGCCAGCTCACCTAATTCCCAAGAGACCCAGTACTTC
few	TRBV24-1	.	TRBJ2-5	CATTLVQETQYF	TGTGCCACCACCCTGGTCCAAGAGACCCAGTACTTC